This record covers a single TCR beta chain. The antigen is undetermined. Trimming pared 4 bases from V and 1 base from J, leaving 11 bases between. Looked up from germline, CDR1 is SGHDT and CDR2 is YYEEEE. The CDR3 is made up of 14 amino acids. Some clones are missing from TCRdb's copy, which holds only in-frame ones; the method was immunoSEQ multiplex PCR. Of 75,000 to 100,000 clones in the sample, approximately 95% were seen once. The data stem from a study of graft-versus-host responses after intestinal transplantation. Study outcomes and limitations: Some GvH clones were seen earlier in gut or blood, suggesting intestinal origin. Allografts of patients with graft-donor T cell macrochimerism showed high graft-versus-host to host-versus-graft clone ratios.

Sequences were derived from unstimulated CD8+ T cells sorted from spleen or lymph node cells, sampled before intestinal transplant. The TCR was taken from a human donor who received an intestinal transplant. The chain has TRBV5-6 and TRBJ1-2; D unresolved. CDR3 coding DNA: TGTGCCAGCAGCCCCCCCGGCGGTAACTATGGCTACACCTTC. Encoded protein: CASSPPGGNYGYTF.